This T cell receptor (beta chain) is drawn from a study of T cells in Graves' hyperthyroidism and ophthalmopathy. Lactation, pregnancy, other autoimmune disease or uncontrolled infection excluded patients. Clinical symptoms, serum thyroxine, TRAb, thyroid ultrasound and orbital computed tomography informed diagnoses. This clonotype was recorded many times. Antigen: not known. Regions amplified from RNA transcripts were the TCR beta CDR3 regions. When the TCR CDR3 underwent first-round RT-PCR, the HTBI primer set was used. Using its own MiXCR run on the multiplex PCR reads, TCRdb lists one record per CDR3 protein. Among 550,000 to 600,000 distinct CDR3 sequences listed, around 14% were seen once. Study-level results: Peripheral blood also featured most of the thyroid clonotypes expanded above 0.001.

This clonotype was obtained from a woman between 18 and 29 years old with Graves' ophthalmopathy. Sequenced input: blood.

CDR3 DNA: TGTGCCAGCAGTTACTCTGGGACAGGTGACTCCTACGAGCAGTACTTC. Translating gives CASSYSGTGDSYEQYF. The gene calls are TRBV6-2 or TRBV6-3 and TRBJ2-7, with TRBD1 matching 8 bases. The CDR3 has 16 amino acids. CDR1 is MNHEY, CDR2 SVGEGT, per germline. J lost 0 bases, V lost 0 bases, and 4 bases had no gene match.